A single sample gave rise to the 17 T cell receptor beta chains below, sequenced in a study of cytomegalovirus exposure and HLA in healthy donors. The assay was immunoSEQ multiplex PCR, and TCRdb's table has in-frame clones only and misses some. This sample has under 50,000 clones, with 85% to 95% found just once. Sequences were obtained from PBMCs. The source of these receptors is a woman between 18 and 29 years old in good health and CMV-seropositive.

The gene calls are TRBV10-3 and TRBJ2-7; the D gene is possibly TRBD1 (5 bases). This CDR3 contains 14 residues. Trimming cost V 7 bases and J 5 bases, with 18 bases left between them. Germline V gene sequence: CDR1 ENHRY, CDR2 SYGVKD. For the CDR3, the DNA is TGTGCCATCATGCGCTCAGTTGGGGCCCACGAGCAGTACTTC. Translated, it gives CAIMRSVGAHEQYF.

J is TRBJ2-7 and V is TRBV11-2; TRBD2 matches at 8 bases. This CDR3 has 13 residues. Germline CDR1 SGHAT, CDR2 FQNNGV. Germline trimming cut 8 bases from V and 6 bases from J; bases unmatched to any gene: 9. DNA for the CDR3: TGTGCCAGCGAATCGACGGGGGGGACCGAGCAGTACTTC. Translated: CASESTGGTEQYF. Combining the CDR3 with reference TRBV11-2 and TRBJ2-7 gives the whole variable domain EAGVAQSPRYKIIEKRQSVAFWCNPISGHATLYWYQQILGQGPKLLIQFQNNGVVDDSQLPKDRFSAERLKGVDSTLKIQPAKLEDSAVYLCASESTGGTEQYFGPGTRLTVT.

The chain is built from TRBV11-1 and TRBJ2-3; TRBD1 is a possible D gene (5 bases). The CDR3 runs to 15 residues. Germline V CDR1 and CDR2: SGHAT, FQDESV (reference sequence). Trimming cost V 2 bases and J 4 bases, with 13 bases left between them. The CDR3 nucleotides are TGTGCCAGCAGCTTATCGACAGTCCTACCAGATACGCAGTATTTT. It specifies CASSLSTVLPDTQYF.

This clone has a single count. The V gene is TRBV4-1, the J gene TRBJ2-1; TRBD2 aligns across 7 bases. The CDR3 has 16 residues. Per germline, CDR1 MGHRA and CDR2 YSYEKL. V was clipped by 1 base and J by 0 bases; unmatched bases: 3. CDR3 protein: CASSQVPSGSYNEQFF. CDR3 bases: TGCGCCAGCAGCCAAGTTCCTAGCGGCTCCTACAATGAGCAGTTCTTC.

The chain recombines TRBV12-5 with TRBJ2-7, with 10 bases fitting TRBD2. Germline V gives CDR1 LGHNT, CDR2 FRNRAP. V lost 5 bases, J lost 6 bases, and 4 bases stayed unmatched. The CDR3 loop spans 13 amino acids. CDR3 sequence: CASGISSGSEQYF. The CDR3 region has the DNA TGTGCTAGTGGTATATCTAGCGGGAGCGAGCAGTACTTC.

Only one count was recorded for this clone. The chain is built from TRBV28 and TRBJ2-7, with D hard to call. CDR1 MDHEN and CDR2 SYDVKM come from the germline V gene. This CDR3 has 12 amino acids. Trimming cost V 2 bases and J 3 bases, with 5 bases left between them. The DNA of the CDR3 is TGTGCCAGCAGTTTACAGATCTACGAGCAGTACTTC. Protein product: CASSLQIYEQYF. The full variable domain, with the rest looked up from reference TRBV28 and TRBJ2-7, is DVKVTQSSRYLVKRTGEKVFLECVQDMDHENMFWYRQDPGLGLRLIYFSYDVKMKEKGDIPEGYSVSREKKERFSLILESASTNQTSMYLCASSLQIYEQYFGPGTRLTVT.

This chain connects TRBV2 to TRBJ2-2, with D possibly being TRBD2 (6 bases). V shed 9 bases and J shed 4 bases, with 15 bases lying between them. Germline CDR1 SNHLY, CDR2 FYNNEI. This CDR3 region has 14 residues. Written as DNA, the CDR3 is TGTGCCAGTCGGCGGGAATCGAGCACCGGGGAGCTGTTTTTT. Residues: CASRRESSTGELFF.

CDR3 amino acids: CASSWGVGQPQHF. DNA for the CDR3: TGTGCCAGCAGTTGGGGAGTCGGGCAGCCCCAGCATTTT. The genes are TRBV27 and TRBJ1-5; no definite D call. Germline CDR1 reads MNHEY; CDR2 reads SMNVEV (reference sequence). Deletions cut 4 bases from V and 7 bases from J, with 11 bases between. This CDR3 contains 13 residues.

The chain recombines TRBV5-1 with TRBJ2-3; D perhaps matches TRBD2 (6 bases). This CDR3 contains 13 residues. Trimming removed 5 bases at V and 6 bases at J, with 13 bases between. The germline V gene has CDR1 SGHRS and CDR2 YFSETQ. CDR3 sequence reads: CASRGEVADTQYF. The DNA of the CDR3 is TGCGCCAGCAGGGGGGAGGTGGCGGATACGCAGTATTTT.

The CDR3 protein is CASVAGPGTDTQYF. In DNA, the CDR3 is TGTGCCAGTGTAGCGGGTCCCGGGACAGATACGCAGTATTTT. The chain recombines TRBV19 with TRBJ2-3; TRBD2 matches 7 bases. This CDR3 is built from 14 residues. J gave up 3 bases and V 8 bases, and 8 bases lay outside the gene matches. CDR1 LNHDA and CDR2 SQIVND come from the germline V gene (reference sequence).

The rearrangement links TRBV9 to TRBJ2-1; 9 bases fit TRBD2. Trimming cost V 0 bases and J 5 bases; bases outside gene matches: 9. The germline gives CDR1 SGDLS, CDR2 YYNGEE. The CDR3 is made up of 17 amino acids. CDR3 DNA sequence: TGTGCCAGCAGCGTAGGCGGGGGGGTAGCGGCCGACAATGAGCAGTTCTTC. Protein: CASSVGGGVAADNEQFF.

V gene TRBV14 combines with J gene TRBJ1-5; D call uncertain. The CDR3 loop spans 17 amino acids. Trimming shortened V by 4 bases and J by 2 bases, and 18 bases separated the two germline ends. Germline V gene lookup returns CDR1 SGHDN and CDR2 FVKESK. The CDR3 sequence: CASSLDQVPYGNQPQHF. DNA of the CDR3: TGTGCCAGCAGCCTCGATCAGGTTCCCTATGGCAATCAGCCCCAGCATTTT.

V usage is TRBV13 and J usage is TRBJ2-3; 11 bases line up with TRBD1. This CDR3 is 17 amino acids long. V was clipped by 4 bases and J by 3 bases; unmatched bases: 9. Germline V lookup: CDR1 PRHDT, CDR2 FYEKMQ (reference sequence). DNA for the CDR3: TGTGCCAGCAGCTCGCGAATGGGACAGGGGGGAACAGATACGCAGTATTTT. Translated: CASSSRMGQGGTDTQYF.

This clone was counted once. This chain uses TRBV6-6 with TRBJ2-2; the D gene is possibly TRBD2 (6 bases). Germline loops: CDR1 MNHNY, CDR2 SVGAGI (reference sequence). The CDR3 covers 15 residues. Trimming stripped 5 bases from V and 0 bases from J, with 10 bases between. CDR3 amino acids: CASSVSGANTGELFF. The CDR3 nucleotides read TGTGCCAGCAGTGTTAGCGGCGCGAACACCGGGGAGCTGTTTTTT.

This clone was counted a single time. This rearrangement joins TRBV7-2 to TRBJ2-1; 7 bases agree with TRBD2. Looked up from germline, CDR1 is SGHTA and CDR2 is FQGNSA. CDR3 length: 17 residues. V dropped 5 bases and J dropped 0; count of bases not matched to a gene: 10. The CDR3 loop is CASSQNFGGSSYNEQFF. The CDR3 region has the DNA TGTGCCAGCAGCCAGAATTTCGGCGGGAGCTCCTACAATGAGCAGTTCTTC.

The rearrangement joins TRBV19 to TRBJ2-7, with TRBD1 matching 9 bases. CDR1 LNHDA and CDR2 SQIVND come from the germline V gene (reference sequence). J lost 6 bases, V lost 7 bases, and 13 bases had no gene match. The CDR3 has 15 amino acids. CDR3 DNA sequence: TGTGCCAGTACCCCAACCGGGACAGGGTCTTCCGAGCAGTACTTC. Protein sequence: CASTPTGTGSSEQYF.

This chain connects TRBV6-1 to TRBJ2-2; 12 nucleotides line up with TRBD2. The CDR3 spans 15 residues. Germline loops: CDR1 MNHNS, CDR2 SASEGT. V dropped 5 bases and J dropped 5; count of bases not matched to a gene: 3. CDR3 in DNA: TGTGCCAGCAGTTTTACTAGCGGGGGGACCGGGGAGCTGTTTTTT. Its translation is CASSFTSGGTGELFF.